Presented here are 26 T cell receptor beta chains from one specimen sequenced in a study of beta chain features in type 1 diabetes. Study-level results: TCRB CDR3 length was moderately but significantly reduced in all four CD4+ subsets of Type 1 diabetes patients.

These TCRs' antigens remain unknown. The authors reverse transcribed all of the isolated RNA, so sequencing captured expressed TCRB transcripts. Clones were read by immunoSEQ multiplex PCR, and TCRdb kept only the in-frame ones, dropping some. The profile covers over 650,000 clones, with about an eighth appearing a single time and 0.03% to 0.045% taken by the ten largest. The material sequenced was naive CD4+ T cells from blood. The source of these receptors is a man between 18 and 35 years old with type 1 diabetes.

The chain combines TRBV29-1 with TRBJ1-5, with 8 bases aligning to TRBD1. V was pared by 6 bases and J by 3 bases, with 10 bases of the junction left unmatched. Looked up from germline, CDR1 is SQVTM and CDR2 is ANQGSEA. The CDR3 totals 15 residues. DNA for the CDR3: TGCAGCGTAGTTCCAGGGGGCTCCTCCAATCAGCCCCAGCATTTT. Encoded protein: CSVVPGGSSNQPQHF.

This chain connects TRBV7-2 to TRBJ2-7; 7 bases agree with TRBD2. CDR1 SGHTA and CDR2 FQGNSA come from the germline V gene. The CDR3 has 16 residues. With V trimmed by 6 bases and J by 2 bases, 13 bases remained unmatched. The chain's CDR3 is CASRRRPAGLPYEQYF. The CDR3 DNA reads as TGTGCCAGCAGACGAAGGCCAGCGGGGCTGCCCTACGAGCAGTACTTC.

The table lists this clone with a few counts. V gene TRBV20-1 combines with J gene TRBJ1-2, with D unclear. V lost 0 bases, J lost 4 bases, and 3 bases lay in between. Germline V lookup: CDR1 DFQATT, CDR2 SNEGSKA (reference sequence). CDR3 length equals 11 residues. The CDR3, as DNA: TGCAGTGCTAGAGACGCCTATGGCTACACCTTC. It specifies CSARDAYGYTF.

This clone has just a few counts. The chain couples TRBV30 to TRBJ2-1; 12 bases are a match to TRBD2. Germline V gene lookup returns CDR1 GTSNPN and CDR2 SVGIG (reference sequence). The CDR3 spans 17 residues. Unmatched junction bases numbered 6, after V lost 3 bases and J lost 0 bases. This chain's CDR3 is CAWSGLAGLSSYNEQFF. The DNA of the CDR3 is TGTGCCTGGAGCGGACTAGCGGGGCTGAGCTCCTACAATGAGCAGTTCTTC.

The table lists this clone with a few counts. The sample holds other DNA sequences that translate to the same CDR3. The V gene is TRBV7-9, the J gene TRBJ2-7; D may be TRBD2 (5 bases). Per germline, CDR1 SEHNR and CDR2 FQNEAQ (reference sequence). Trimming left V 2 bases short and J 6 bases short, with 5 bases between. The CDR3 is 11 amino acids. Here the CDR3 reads CASSLRGEQYF. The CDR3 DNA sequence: TGTGCCAGCAGCTTACGGGGCGAGCAGTACTTC. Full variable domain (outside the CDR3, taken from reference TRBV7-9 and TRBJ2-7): DTGVSQNPRHKITKRGQNVTFRCDPISEHNRLYWYRQTLGQGPEFLTYFQNEAQLEKSRLLSDRFSAERPKGSFSTLEIQRTEQGDSAMYLCASSLRGEQYFGPGTRLTVT.

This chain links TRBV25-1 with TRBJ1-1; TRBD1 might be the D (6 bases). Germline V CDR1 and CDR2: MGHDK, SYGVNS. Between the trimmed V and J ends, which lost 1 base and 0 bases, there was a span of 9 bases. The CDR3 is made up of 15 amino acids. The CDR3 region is CASSEFEGVNTEAFF. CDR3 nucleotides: TGTGCCAGCAGTGAATTTGAGGGGGTGAACACTGAAGCTTTCTTT.

The CDR3 sequence: CASLDRGGNEQYF. The CDR3 region has the DNA TGTGCCTCACTGGACAGGGGAGGCAACGAGCAGTACTTC. The chain carries TRBV30 and TRBJ2-7; 9 bases are a match to TRBD1. J was trimmed by 5 bases and V by 7 bases; bases with no gene match: 9. The CDR3 covers 13 residues. Germline CDR1 reads GTSNPN; CDR2 reads SVGIG (reference sequence).

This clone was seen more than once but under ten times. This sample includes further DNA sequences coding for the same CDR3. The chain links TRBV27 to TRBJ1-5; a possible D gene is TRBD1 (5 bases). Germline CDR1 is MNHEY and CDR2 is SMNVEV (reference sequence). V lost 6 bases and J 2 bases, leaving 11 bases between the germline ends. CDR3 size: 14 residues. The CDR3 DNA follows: TGTGCCAGCAGCTCCCTGGGGGGCAATCAGCCCCAGCATTTT. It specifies CASSSLGGNQPQHF.

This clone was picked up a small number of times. DNA of the CDR3: TGTGCCTGGAGTCTTGAATCCTGGGGAGCCAAAAACATTCAGTACTTC. It codes for CAWSLESWGAKNIQYF. V usage is TRBV30 and J usage is TRBJ2-4; D is uncertain. The length of the CDR3 is 16 residues. CDR1 and CDR2 (germline): GTSNPN, SVGIG (reference sequence). V lost 2 bases and J lost 0, with 14 bases in between.

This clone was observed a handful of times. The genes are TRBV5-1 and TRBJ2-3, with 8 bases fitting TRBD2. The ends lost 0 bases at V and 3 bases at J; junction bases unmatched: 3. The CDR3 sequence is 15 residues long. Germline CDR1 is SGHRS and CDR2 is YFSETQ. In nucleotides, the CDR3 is TGCGCCAGCAGCTTGGCAGCGGGAGAGACAGATACGCAGTATTTT. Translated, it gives CASSLAAGETDTQYF.

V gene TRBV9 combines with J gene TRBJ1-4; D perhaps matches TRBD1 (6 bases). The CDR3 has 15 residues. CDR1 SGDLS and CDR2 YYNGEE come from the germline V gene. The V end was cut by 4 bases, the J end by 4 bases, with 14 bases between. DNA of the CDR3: TGTGCCAGCAGCCACGGCGGACAGCTTAATGAAAAACTGTTTTTT. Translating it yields CASSHGGQLNEKLFF.

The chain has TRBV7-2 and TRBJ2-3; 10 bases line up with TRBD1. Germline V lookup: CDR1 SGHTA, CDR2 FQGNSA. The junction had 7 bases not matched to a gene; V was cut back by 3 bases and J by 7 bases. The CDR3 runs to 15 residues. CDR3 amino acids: CASSFKTGGAYTQYF. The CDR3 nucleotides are TGTGCCAGCAGCTTCAAGACAGGGGGCGCTTATACGCAGTATTTT.

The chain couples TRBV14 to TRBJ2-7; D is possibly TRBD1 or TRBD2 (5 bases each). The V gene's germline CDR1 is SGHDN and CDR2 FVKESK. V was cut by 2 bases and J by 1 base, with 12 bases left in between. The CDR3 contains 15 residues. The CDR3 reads CASSQLGTGSYEQYF. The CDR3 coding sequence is TGTGCCAGCAGCCAACTCGGGACGGGTTCCTACGAGCAGTACTTC.

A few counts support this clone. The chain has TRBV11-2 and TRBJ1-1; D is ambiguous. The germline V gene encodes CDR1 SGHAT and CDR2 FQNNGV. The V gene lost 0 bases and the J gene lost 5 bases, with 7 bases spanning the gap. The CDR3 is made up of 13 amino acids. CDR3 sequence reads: CASSLDLGTEAFF. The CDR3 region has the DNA TGTGCCAGCAGCTTAGATCTAGGAACTGAAGCTTTCTTT.

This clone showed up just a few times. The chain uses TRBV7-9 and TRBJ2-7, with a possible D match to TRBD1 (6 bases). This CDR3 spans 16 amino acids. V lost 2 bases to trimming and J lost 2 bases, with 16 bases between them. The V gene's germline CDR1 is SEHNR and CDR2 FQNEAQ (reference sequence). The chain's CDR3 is CASSLQGPPSTYEQYF. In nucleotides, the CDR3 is TGTGCCAGCAGCTTACAGGGGCCCCCCTCGACCTACGAGCAGTACTTC.

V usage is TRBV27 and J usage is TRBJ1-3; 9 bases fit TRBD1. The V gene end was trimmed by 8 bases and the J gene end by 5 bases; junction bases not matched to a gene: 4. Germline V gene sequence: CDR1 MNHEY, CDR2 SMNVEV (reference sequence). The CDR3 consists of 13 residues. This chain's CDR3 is CASGQGWRNTIYF. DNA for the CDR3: TGTGCCAGCGGACAGGGGTGGCGAAACACCATATATTTT.

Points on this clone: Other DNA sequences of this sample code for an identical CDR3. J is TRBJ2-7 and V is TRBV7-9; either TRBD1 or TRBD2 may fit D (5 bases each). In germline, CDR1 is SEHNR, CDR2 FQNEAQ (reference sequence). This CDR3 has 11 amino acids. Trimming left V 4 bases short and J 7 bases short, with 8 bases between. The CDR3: CASSSGQEQYF. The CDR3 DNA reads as TGTGCCAGCAGCTCGGGGCAGGAGCAGTACTTC.

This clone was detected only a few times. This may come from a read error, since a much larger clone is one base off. Here the CDR3 DNA reads TGTGCCAGCAGCCACTCCTACGAGCAGTACTTC. Translated: CASSHSYEQYF. The V call is TRBV25-1, the J call TRBJ2-7; the D is unclear. The CDR3 is 11 residues long. Trimming took off 6 bases at V and 0 bases at J, with 3 bases between the two ends. Germline V lookup: CDR1 MGHDK, CDR2 SYGVNS.

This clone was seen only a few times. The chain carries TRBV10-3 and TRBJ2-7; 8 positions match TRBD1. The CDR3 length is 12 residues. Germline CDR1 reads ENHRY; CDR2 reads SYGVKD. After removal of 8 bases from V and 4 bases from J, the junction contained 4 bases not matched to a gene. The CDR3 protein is CAIAQGVYEQYF. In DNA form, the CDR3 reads TGTGCCATCGCACAGGGGGTATACGAGCAGTACTTC.

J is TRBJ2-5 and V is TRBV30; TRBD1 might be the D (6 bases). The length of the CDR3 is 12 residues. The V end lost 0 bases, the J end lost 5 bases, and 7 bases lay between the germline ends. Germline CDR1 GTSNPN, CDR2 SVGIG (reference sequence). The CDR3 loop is CAWSVTGETQYF. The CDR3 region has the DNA TGTGCCTGGAGTGTAACAGGGGAGACCCAGTACTTC.

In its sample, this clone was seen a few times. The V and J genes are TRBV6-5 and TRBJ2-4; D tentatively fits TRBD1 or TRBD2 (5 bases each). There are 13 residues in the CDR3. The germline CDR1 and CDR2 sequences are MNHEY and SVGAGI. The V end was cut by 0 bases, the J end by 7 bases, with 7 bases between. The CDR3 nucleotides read TGTGCCAGCAGTTACTCAGAGGGGAACATTCAGTACTTC. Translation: CASSYSEGNIQYF.

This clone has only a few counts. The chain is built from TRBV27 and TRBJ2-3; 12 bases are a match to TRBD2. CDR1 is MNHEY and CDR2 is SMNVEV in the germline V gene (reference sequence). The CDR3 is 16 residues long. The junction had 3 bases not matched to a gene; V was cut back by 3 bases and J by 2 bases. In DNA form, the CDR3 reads TGTGCCAGCAGTTTCCTAGCGGGGGGGTACACAGATACGCAGTATTTT. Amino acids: CASSFLAGGYTDTQYF.

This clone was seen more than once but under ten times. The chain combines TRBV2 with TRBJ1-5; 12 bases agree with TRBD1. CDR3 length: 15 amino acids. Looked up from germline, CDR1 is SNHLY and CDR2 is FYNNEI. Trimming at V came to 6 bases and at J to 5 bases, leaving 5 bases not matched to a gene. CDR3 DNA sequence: TGTGCCAGCAGCGGGACAGGGGGCGAGTATCAGCCCCAGCATTTT. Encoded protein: CASSGTGGEYQPQHF. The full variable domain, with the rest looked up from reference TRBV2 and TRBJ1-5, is EPEVTQTPSHQVTQMGQEVILRCVPISNHLYFYWYRQILGQKVEFLVSFYNNEISEKSEIFDDQFSVERPDGSNFTLKIRSTKLEDSAMYFCASSGTGGEYQPQHFGDGTRLSIL.

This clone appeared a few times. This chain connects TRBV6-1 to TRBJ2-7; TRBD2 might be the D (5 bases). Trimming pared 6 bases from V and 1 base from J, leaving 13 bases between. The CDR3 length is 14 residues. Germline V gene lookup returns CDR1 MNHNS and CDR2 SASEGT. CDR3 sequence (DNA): TGTGCCAGCAGCCCGGACTTAAGGTCCTACGAGCAGTACTTC. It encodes CASSPDLRSYEQYF.

CDR3 nucleotide sequence: TGTGCCAGCAGCTTTACTAGCGCCGGGGAGCTGTTTTTT. It specifies CASSFTSAGELFF. The J gene is TRBJ2-2, the V gene TRBV11-3; 7 nucleotides agree with TRBD2. Germline V gives CDR1 SGHNT, CDR2 YENEEA. This CDR3 is built from 13 residues. The V and J ends lost 3 bases and 6 bases, in that order; junction bases with no gene match: 1.

CDR3 region: CASSEGGTDSYNEQFF. Here the CDR3 DNA reads TGTGCCAGCAGTGAAGGCGGGACAGACTCCTACAATGAGCAGTTCTTC. The chain joins TRBV25-1 to TRBJ2-1, with D perhaps TRBD1 (7 bases). Germline V gives CDR1 MGHDK, CDR2 SYGVNS. The CDR3 contains 16 residues. The germline V and J ends were trimmed by 2 bases and 0 bases, with 11 bases remaining between them.